Below are 13 T cell receptor beta chains sequenced from a single sample in a study of PD-L1 blockade in urothelial cancer. Stated time point: pretreatment peripheral blood. Clones were read by immunoSEQ multiplex PCR, and TCRdb kept only the in-frame ones, dropping some. The sample yields tens of thousands of clones, 90% seen once. The sample in question was PBMCs, obtained around atezolizumab (anti-PD-L1) treatment. The receptors derive from a man aged 55 to 70 with urothelial cancer.

This chain uses TRBV19 with TRBJ2-4; TRBD1 might be the D (5 bases). Trimming removed 8 bases at V and 4 bases at J, with 15 bases between. The CDR3 is 14 amino acids. Germline-derived CDR1 and CDR2 are LNHDA and SQIVND (reference sequence). The CDR3 loop is CASSDRQVKNIQYF. CDR3 DNA: TGTGCCAGTTCTGACAGACAAGTTAAAAACATTCAGTACTTC.

The J gene is TRBJ1-1, the V gene TRBV7-2, with TRBD1 identical over 7 bases. Losses at the gene ends were 4 bases for V and 1 base for J; bases not matched to a gene: 3. The CDR3 sequence is 14 residues long. The germline V gene encodes CDR1 SGHTA and CDR2 FQGNSA. The CDR3: CASSSQGRNTEAFF. The CDR3 DNA reads TGTGCCAGCAGCTCACAGGGGAGGAACACTGAAGCTTTCTTT.

The chain couples TRBV19 to TRBJ2-5, with TRBD2 matching over 14 bases. This CDR3 is 16 amino acids long. In germline, CDR1 is LNHDA, CDR2 SQIVND (reference sequence). Trimming at V came to 9 bases and at J to 3 bases, leaving 9 bases not matched to a gene. CDR3 loop: CAREGLAGVAEETQYF. CDR3 in DNA: TGTGCCAGAGAGGGACTAGCGGGAGTGGCAGAAGAGACCCAGTACTTC.

The chain recombines TRBV28 with TRBJ2-1; 8 bases are a match to TRBD1. CDR1 is MDHEN, CDR2 SYDVKM, per germline. V gave up 3 bases and J gave up 15 bases; unmatched junction bases: 4. The CDR3 loop spans 11 amino acids. CDR3 nucleotides: TGTGCCAGCAGTTTGTCAGGGGGCTGGTTCTTC. Translation: CASSLSGGWFF.

This clone was recorded only once. This chain uses TRBV15 with TRBJ2-1; D is possibly TRBD2 (6 bases). Trimming removed 4 bases at V and 3 bases at J, with 13 bases between. CDR3 length: 15 amino acids. Germline assignment: CDR1 LNHNV and CDR2 YYDKDF (reference sequence). CDR3 in DNA: TGTGCCACCAGCAAAGGATTGGACTACTACAATGAGCAGTTCTTC. Translated: CATSKGLDYYNEQFF.

The rearrangement uses TRBV5-4 and TRBJ2-3; D might be TRBD2 (5 bases). Trimming pared 0 bases from V and 8 bases from J, leaving 13 bases between. The CDR3 spans 14 residues. Germline loops: CDR1 SGHNT, CDR2 YYREEE (reference sequence). The CDR3 DNA is TGTGCCAGCAGCTTGGAACTAGGTGGAGCTACGCAGTATTTT. Amino acid sequence: CASSLELGGATQYF.

V gene TRBV11-2 combines with J gene TRBJ2-2; a weak D match, TRBD2 (6 bases). Between the trimmed V and J ends, which lost 1 base and 6 bases, there was a span of 12 bases. Germline V lookup: CDR1 SGHAT, CDR2 FQNNGV. The CDR3 covers 15 residues. The CDR3 DNA reads TGTGCCAGCAGCTTAGTACAGTGGGAGGCCGGGGAGCTGTTTTTT. Protein product: CASSLVQWEAGELFF.

The chain carries TRBV13 and TRBJ2-3, with 8 bases matching TRBD2. Germline V gene lookup returns CDR1 PRHDT and CDR2 FYEKMQ (reference sequence). Trimming cost V 8 bases and J 3 bases; bases outside gene matches: 4. The CDR3 contains 13 residues. The chain's CDR3 is CASCQRETDTQYF. The CDR3 coding sequence is TGTGCCAGCTGCCAGCGGGAGACAGATACGCAGTATTTT.

The chain uses TRBV5-5 and TRBJ1-2; TRBD1 is a possible D gene (6 bases). The CDR3 extends over 13 amino acids. The germline V and J ends were trimmed by 4 bases and 4 bases, with 11 bases remaining between them. Germline loops: CDR1 SGHKS, CDR2 YYEKEE (reference sequence). This CDR3 is CASSQQGTYGYTF. The CDR3 DNA reads TGTGCCAGCAGCCAACAGGGAACCTATGGCTACACCTTC.

This clone was recorded only once. This chain links TRBV5-1 with TRBJ2-5; 13 bases align to TRBD2. Germline CDR1 and CDR2: SGHRS and YFSETQ. V was clipped by 2 bases and J by 1 base; unmatched bases: 2. CDR3 length equals 16 residues. CDR3 sequence (DNA): TGCGCCAGCAGCTTACGACTAGCGGGGGGCCAAGAGACCCAGTACTTC. Translated, it gives CASSLRLAGGQETQYF.

This clone was seen only a few times. The chain carries TRBV9 and TRBJ1-2; the D gene is possibly TRBD1 (5 bases). Trimming left V 1 base short and J 1 base short, with 8 bases between. The CDR3 sequence is 14 residues long. Germline CDR1 reads SGDLS; CDR2 reads YYNGEE. DNA of the CDR3: TGTGCCAGCAGCGTATCCCAGGGTAACTATGGCTACACCTTC. Encoded protein: CASSVSQGNYGYTF.

This chain links TRBV9 with TRBJ1-3; D not certain. Per germline, CDR1 SGDLS and CDR2 YYNGEE. There are 14 residues in the CDR3. The V and J ends lost 2 bases and 4 bases respectively, with 10 bases between them. In DNA form, the CDR3 reads TGTGCCAGCAGCGTTAACTTCGGGGGAAACACCATATATTTT. Translating gives CASSVNFGGNTIYF. The full variable domain, completed using reference TRBV9 and TRBJ1-3, is DSGVTQTPKHLITATGQRVTLRCSPRSGDLSVYWYQQSLDQGLQFLIQYYNGEERAKGNILERFSAQQFPDLHSELNLSSLELGDSALYFCASSVNFGGNTIYFGEGSWLTVV.

The chain carries TRBV5-1 and TRBJ2-1; D is perhaps TRBD1 (5 bases). The CDR3 totals 15 residues. Germline assignment: CDR1 SGHRS and CDR2 YFSETQ. V was clipped by 1 base and J by 0 bases, with 8 bases between them. The CDR3 DNA is TGCGCCAGCAGCTTGAGGCAGGGCTCCTACAATGAGCAGTTCTTC. This sequence encodes CASSLRQGSYNEQFF.